The sequence of this TCR beta chain was determined in a study of post-analysis software for immune sequencing data. Study findings and constraints: When patients were compared with controls, 5 or 6 TRBV segments were more frequent, TRBV5-6, TRBV5-1 and TRBV20-1 among them.

Concerning this clonotype itself: Its antigen is currently unknown.

Incorporated into the TCR beta cDNA libraries were unique molecular identifiers, which served to reduce PCR and sequencing biases. TCRdb called the PCR reads again in MiXCR, with one record for every CDR3 protein. The data show about 810,000 distinct CDR3 sequences, around 50% seen once. This CDR3 spans 14 amino acids. Germline values: CDR1 SGHRS, CDR2 YFSETQ. Trimming stripped 1 base from V and 5 bases from J, with 13 bases between. V usage is TRBV5-1 and J usage is TRBJ2-7; maybe TRBD2 (5 bases). Input material: blood. The TCR comes from a girl under 18 with multiple sclerosis. CDR3 in DNA: TGCGCCAGCAGCTTGACGACTACTTGGGACGAGCAGTACTTC. Its translation is CASSLTTTWDEQYF.